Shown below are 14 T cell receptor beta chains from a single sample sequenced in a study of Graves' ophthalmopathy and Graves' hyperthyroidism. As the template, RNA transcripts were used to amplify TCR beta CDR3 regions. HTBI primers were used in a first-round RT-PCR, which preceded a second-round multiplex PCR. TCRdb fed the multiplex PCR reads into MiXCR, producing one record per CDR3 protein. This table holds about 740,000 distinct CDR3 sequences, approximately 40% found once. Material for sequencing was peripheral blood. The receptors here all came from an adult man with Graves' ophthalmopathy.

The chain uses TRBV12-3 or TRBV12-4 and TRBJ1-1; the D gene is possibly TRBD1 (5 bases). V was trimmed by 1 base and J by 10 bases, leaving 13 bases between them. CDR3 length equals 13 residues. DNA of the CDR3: TGTGCCAGCAGTTTAGGTCGCGCAGGGTCAGCTTTCTTT. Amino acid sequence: CASSLGRAGSAFF.

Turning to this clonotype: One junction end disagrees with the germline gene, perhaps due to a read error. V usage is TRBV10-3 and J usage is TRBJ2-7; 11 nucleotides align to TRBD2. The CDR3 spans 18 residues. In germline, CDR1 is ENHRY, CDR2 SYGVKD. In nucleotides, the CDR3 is TGTGCCAGCAGTTACTCGATATCGGCTAGCGGGAGGAGAAACGAGCAGTACTTC. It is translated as CASSYSISASGRRNEQYF.

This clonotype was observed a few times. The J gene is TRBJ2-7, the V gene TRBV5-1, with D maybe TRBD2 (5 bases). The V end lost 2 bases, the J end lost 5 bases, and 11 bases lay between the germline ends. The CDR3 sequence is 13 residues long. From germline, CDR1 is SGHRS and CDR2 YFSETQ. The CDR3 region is CASSFGPGNEQYF. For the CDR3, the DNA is TGCGCCAGCAGCTTCGGCCCCGGGAACGAGCAGTACTTC.

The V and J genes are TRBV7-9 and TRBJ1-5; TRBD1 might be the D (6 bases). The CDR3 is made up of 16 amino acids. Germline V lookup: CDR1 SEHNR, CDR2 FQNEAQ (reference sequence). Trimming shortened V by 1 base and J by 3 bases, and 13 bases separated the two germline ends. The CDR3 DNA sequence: TGTGCCAGCAGCTTAGTGCCAGGGGAGGTCAATCAGCCCCAGCATTTT. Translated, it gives CASSLVPGEVNQPQHF.

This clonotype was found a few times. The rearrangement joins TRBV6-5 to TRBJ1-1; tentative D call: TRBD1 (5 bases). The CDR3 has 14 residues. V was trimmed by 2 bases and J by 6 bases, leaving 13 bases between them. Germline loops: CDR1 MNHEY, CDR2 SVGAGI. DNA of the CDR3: TGTGCCAGCAGTTACGGGGCAGGATGGGCTGAAGCTTTCTTT. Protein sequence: CASSYGAGWAEAFF.

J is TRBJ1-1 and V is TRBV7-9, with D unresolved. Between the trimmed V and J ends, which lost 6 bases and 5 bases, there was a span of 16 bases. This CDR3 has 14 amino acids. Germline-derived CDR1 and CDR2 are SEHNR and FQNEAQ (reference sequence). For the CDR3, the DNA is TGTGCCAGCAGACGGGCCCCCGGATTGACTGAAGCTTTCTTT. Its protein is CASRRAPGLTEAFF. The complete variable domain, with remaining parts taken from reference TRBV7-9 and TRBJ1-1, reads DTGVSQNPRHKITKRGQNVTFRCDPISEHNRLYWYRQTLGQGPEFLTYFQNEAQLEKSRLLSDRFSAERPKGSFSTLEIQRTEQGDSAMYLCASRRAPGLTEAFFGQGTRLTVV.

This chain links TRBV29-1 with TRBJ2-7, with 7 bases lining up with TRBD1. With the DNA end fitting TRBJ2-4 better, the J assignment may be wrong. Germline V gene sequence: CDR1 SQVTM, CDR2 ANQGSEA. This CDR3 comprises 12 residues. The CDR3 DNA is TGCAGCGTGACAGGGTCCATGAACATTCAGTACTTC. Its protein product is CSVTGSMNIQYF.

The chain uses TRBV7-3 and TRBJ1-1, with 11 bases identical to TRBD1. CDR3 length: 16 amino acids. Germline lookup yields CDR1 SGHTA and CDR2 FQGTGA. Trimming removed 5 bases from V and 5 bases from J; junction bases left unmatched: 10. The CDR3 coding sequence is TGTGCCAGCAGCCTAAACGGACAGGGGGCGGAAACTGAAGCTTTCTTT. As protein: CASSLNGQGAETEAFF. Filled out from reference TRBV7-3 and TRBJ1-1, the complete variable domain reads GAGVSQTPSNKVTEKGKYVELRCDPISGHTALYWYRQSLGQGPEFLIYFQGTGAADDSGLPNDRFFAVRPEGSVSTLKIQRTERGDSAVYLCASSLNGQGAETEAFFGQGTRLTVV.

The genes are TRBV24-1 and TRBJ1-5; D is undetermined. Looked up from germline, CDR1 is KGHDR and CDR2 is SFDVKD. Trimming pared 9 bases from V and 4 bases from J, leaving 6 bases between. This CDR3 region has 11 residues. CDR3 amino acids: CATRGNQPQHF. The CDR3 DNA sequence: TGTGCCACCCGAGGGAATCAGCCCCAGCATTTT.

The CDR3 loop is CASSPSPGKYEKLFF. Written as DNA, the CDR3 is TGTGCCAGCAGCCCCTCACCGGGAAAGTATGAAAAACTGTTTTTT. The chain joins TRBV7-2 to TRBJ1-4; unclear D gene. CDR1 SGHTA and CDR2 FQGNSA come from the germline V gene. Trimming took 5 bases from V and 6 from J, leaving 16 bases between them. This CDR3 contains 15 residues.

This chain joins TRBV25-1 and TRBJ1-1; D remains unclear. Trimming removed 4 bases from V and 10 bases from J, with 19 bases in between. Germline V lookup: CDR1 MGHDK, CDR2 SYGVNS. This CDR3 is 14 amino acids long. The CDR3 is CASSASIRETRAFF. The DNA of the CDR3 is TGTGCCAGCAGTGCTAGTATACGGGAGACTCGAGCTTTCTTT.

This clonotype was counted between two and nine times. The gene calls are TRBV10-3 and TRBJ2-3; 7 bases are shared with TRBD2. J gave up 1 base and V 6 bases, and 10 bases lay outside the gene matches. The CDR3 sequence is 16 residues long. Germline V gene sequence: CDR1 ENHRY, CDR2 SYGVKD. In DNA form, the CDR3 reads TGTGCCATCAGATCATCAACGGGGAGGGGCACAGATACGCAGTATTTT. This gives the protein CAIRSSTGRGTDTQYF.

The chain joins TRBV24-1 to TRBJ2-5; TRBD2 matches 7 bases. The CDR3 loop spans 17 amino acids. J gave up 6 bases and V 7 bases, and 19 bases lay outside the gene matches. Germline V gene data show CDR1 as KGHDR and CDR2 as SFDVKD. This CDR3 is CATRETRREAGGKTQYF. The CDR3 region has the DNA TGTGCCACCAGAGAAACCCGACGGGAGGCGGGTGGAAAGACCCAGTACTTC.

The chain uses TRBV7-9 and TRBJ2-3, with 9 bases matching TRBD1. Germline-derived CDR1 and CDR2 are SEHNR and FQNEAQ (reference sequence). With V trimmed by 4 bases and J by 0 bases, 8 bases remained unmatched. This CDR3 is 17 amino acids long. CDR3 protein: CASSWDRESASTDTQYF. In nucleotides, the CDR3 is TGTGCCAGCAGCTGGGACAGGGAATCGGCTAGCACAGATACGCAGTATTTT.